This T cell receptor (beta chain) came from a study of identical twins. Findings and caveats of the study: Zero-insertion analyses could be partly confounded by invariant MAIT and iNKT cells. There were fewer insertions in abundant cord blood beta clonotypes, but memory repertoires showed no such pattern.

TCRdb independently ran MiXCR on the 5' RACE reads; one entry per CDR3 protein. The sample contains about 300,000 distinct CDR3 sequences, roughly an eighth of which appear only once. The CDR3 loop spans 17 amino acids. V lost 2 bases and J 7 bases, leaving 24 bases between the germline ends. Germline-derived CDR1 and CDR2 are DFQATT and SNEGSKA (reference sequence). As to this clonotype: The antigen remains undetermined.

This sample was shared with a second study, whose subject was yellow fever vaccine responses in identical twins. That study reports: Vaccine T cell responses of twins reportedly seemed partly convergent and partly personalized.

This receptor was taken from a woman aged 18-35 years in good health. This rearrangement joins TRBV20-1 to TRBJ2-1; no firm D call. The sequenced sample was CD8+ T cells sorted from blood. Written as DNA, the CDR3 is TGCAGTGCTAGACTAAAAATTTATCGTGTGTTTACGAATGAGCAGTTCTTC. Its protein is CSARLKIYRVFTNEQFF.